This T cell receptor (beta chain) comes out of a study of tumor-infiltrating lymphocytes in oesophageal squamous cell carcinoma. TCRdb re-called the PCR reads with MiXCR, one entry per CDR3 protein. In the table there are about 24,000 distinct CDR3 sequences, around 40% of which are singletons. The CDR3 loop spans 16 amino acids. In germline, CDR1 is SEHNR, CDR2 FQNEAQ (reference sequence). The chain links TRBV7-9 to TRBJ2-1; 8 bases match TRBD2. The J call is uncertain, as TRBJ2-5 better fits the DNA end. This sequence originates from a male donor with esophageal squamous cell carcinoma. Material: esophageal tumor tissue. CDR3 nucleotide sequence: TGTGCCAGCAGCTTTGGGCTAGCGGGTTCCCAAGAGACCCAGTACTTC. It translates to CASSFGLAGSQETQYF.